A selection of T cell receptor beta chains follows, all from one sample in a study of T cell responses to AZD1222 COVID-19 vaccine. TCRdb's table, derived via immunoSEQ multiplex PCR, lists solely in-frame clones and lacks some. The sample comprises 120,000 to 150,000 clones, around 90% of which are singletons, and more than 1.5% rests with the top ten. The sequencing used peripheral blood, collected 28 days after the second AZD1222 dose. The receptors were gathered from an adult who received the AZD1222 COVID-19 vaccine. The CDR3 runs from the conserved cysteine through the conserved F or W. D genes are given only for firm matches. Not all rows give a size; the values are once, few, many and, for expanded clones, a class.

abundance	d_gene	v_gene	j_gene	CDR3aa	CDR3nt
.	TRBD1	TRBV7-9	TRBJ1-4	CASSLGWGTVGEKLFF	TGTGCCAGCAGCTTAGGTTGGGGGACAGTGGGCGAAAAACTGTTTTTT
.	TRBD2	TRBV18	TRBJ2-1	CASSLKDLAGGFNEQFF	TGTGCCAGCTCACTCAAGGATCTAGCGGGGGGGTTTAATGAGCAGTTCTTC
.	.	TRBV5-1	TRBJ2-5	CASRGEETQYF	TGCGCCAGCAGGGGTGAAGAGACCCAGTACTTC
.	TRBD1	TRBV5-6	TRBJ1-2	CASSFRTGGRVGYTF	TGTGCCAGCAGCTTTCGGACAGGGGGCCGGGTAGGCTACACCTTC
.	TRBD2	TRBV10-1	TRBJ2-3	CASSDTSGRLDTQYF	TGCGCCAGCAGTGACACTAGCGGGAGATTAGATACGCAGTATTTT
.	.	TRBV9	TRBJ1-5	CASSVGFNGVEGYIQPQHF	TGTGCCAGCAGCGTAGGTTTTAATGGAGTCGAGGGCTATATTCAGCCCCAGCATTTT
.	.	TRBV6-6	TRBJ2-1	CASSQGSYNEQFF	TGTGCCAGCTCCCAGGGCTCCTACAATGAGCAGTTCTTC
few	.	TRBV19	TRBJ2-2	CASMFGGSTGELFF	TGTGCCAGTATGTTTGGAGGGTCAACCGGGGAGCTGTTTTTT
.	.	TRBV18	TRBJ1-1	CASSPSVNTEAFF	TGTGCCAGCTCACCATCGGTGAACACTGAAGCTTTCTTT
once	.	TRBV19	TRBJ1-1	CASSIRGGSTEAFF	TGTGCCAGTAGTATAAGAGGGGGGAGTACTGAAGCTTTCTTT
.	.	TRBV19	TRBJ2-3	CASSIRARGTDTQYF	TGTGCCAGTAGTATCCGAGCCCGAGGGACAGATACGCAGTATTTT
.	TRBD1	TRBV4-2	TRBJ2-7	CASSQGDRGGYEQYF	TGTGCCAGCAGCCAGGGGGACAGGGGAGGGTACGAGCAGTACTTC
.	.	TRBV20-1	TRBJ1-1	CSASSGGRSTEAFF	TGCAGTGCTAGTTCGGGAGGAAGGTCCACTGAAGCTTTCTTT
.	TRBD1	TRBV25-1	TRBJ2-7	CASRPGQGTYEQYF	TGTGCCAGTAGACCGGGACAGGGGACCTACGAGCAGTACTTC
.	TRBD2	TRBV5-1	TRBJ2-3	CASSLGSGGKSTDTQYF	TGCGCCAGCAGCTTGGGTAGCGGGGGGAAGAGCACAGATACGCAGTATTTT
.	.	TRBV7-9	TRBJ1-1	CASSFGPFTEAFF	TGTGCCAGCAGCTTTGGACCGTTCACTGAAGCTTTCTTT
.	.	TRBV27	TRBJ2-1	CASSLRAGDYNEQFF	TGTGCCAGCAGTCTCCGGGCTGGGGACTACAATGAGCAGTTCTTC
once	TRBD1	TRBV7-3	TRBJ1-3	CASSSGQANTIYF	TGTGCCAGCAGCTCTGGACAGGCGAACACCATATATTTT
.	.	TRBV28	TRBJ1-2	CASSHGRNGYTF	TGTGCCAGCAGCCACGGGAGGAATGGCTACACCTTC
.	TRBD1	TRBV7-8	TRBJ1-5	CASSWDRNQPQHF	TGTGCCAGCAGCTGGGACAGAAATCAGCCCCAGCATTTT
.	TRBD1	TRBV20-1	TRBJ1-1	CSARGQMSDFF	TGCAGTGCTAGGGGACAGATGTCAGATTTCTTT
.	TRBD2	TRBV19	TRBJ2-7	CATPGLAGVFDSYEQYF	TGTGCCACGCCGGGACTAGCGGGGGTGTTTGACTCCTACGAGCAGTACTTC
once	.	TRBV7-2	TRBJ2-3	CASSFDTQYF	TGTGCCAGCAGCTTCGATACGCAGTATTTT
.	.	TRBV6-5	TRBJ2-5	CASNKQGVETQYF	TGTGCCAGCAATAAACAGGGAGTCGAGACCCAGTACTTC
.	TRBD2	TRBV9	TRBJ2-1	CASSGRTSGESYNEQFF	TGTGCCAGCAGCGGCCGGACTAGCGGGGAGTCCTACAATGAGCAGTTCTTC
.	.	TRBV7-9	TRBJ1-1	CASSLVLGNTEAFF	TGTGCCAGCAGCTTAGTCCTAGGGAACACTGAAGCTTTCTTT
.	.	TRBV29-1	TRBJ1-1	CSVWGGTEAFF	TGCAGCGTTTGGGGCGGTACTGAAGCTTTCTTT
.	TRBD1	TRBV15	TRBJ1-3	CATSTATGSTGNTIYF	TGTGCCACCAGCACCGCGACAGGGAGCACTGGAAACACCATATATTTT
.	.	TRBV5-1	TRBJ1-1	CASSLEGPRFLMNTEAFF	TGCGCCAGCAGCTTGGAGGGTCCCCGATTTCTTATGAACACTGAAGCTTTCTTT
.	TRBD1	TRBV14	TRBJ2-7	CASRRTGSHEQYF	TGTGCCAGCAGAAGGACAGGGTCCCACGAGCAGTACTTC
.	.	TRBV19	TRBJ1-1	CASSIIGQGLTEAFF	TGTGCCAGTAGTATTATCGGGCAAGGGCTCACTGAAGCTTTCTTT
.	.	TRBV9	TRBJ1-2	CASSPDGFYGYTF	TGTGCCAGCAGCCCCGACGGCTTCTATGGCTACACCTTC
.	TRBD1	TRBV7-2	TRBJ1-2	CASSLDRGSGYTF	TGTGCCAGCAGCTTGGACAGGGGGTCTGGCTACACCTTC